What follows describes a single T cell receptor (beta chain). The TCRbeta library incorporated unique molecular identifiers. TCRdb fed the PCR reads into MiXCR, producing one record per CDR3 protein. Of over 550,000 distinct CDR3 sequences in the sample, roughly 10% are singletons; the top ten hold 3.5% to 5%. The data originate from a study of T-cell reconstitution after alpha-beta-depleted transplantation in children. Trimming took 3 bases from V and 2 from J; bases not matched to a gene: 7. This CDR3 region has 17 residues. The germline V gene encodes CDR1 SGHRS and CDR2 YFSETQ. The chain employs TRBV5-1 and TRBJ2-6; TRBD1 agrees at 8 bases. The clonotype was recovered from a human donor who donated a stem cell graft to a child with acute myeloid leukemia. The sequencing here drew on PBMCs from the stem cell graft donor, taken from the stem cell graft. The CDR3 coding sequence is TGCGCCAGCAGCTACCCAGGGGGCTGGGCTGGGGCCAACGTCCTGACTTTC. It yields the protein CASSYPGGWAGANVLTF.